Presented here are 12 T cell receptor beta chains from one specimen sequenced in a study of response to subunit inactivated influenza vaccine. TCRdb analysed the RT-PCR reads with MiXCR anew, one entry per CDR3 protein. The repertoire holds about 650,000 distinct CDR3 sequences, with 11% to 15% as singletons. The material sequenced was PBMCs from blood, taken 14 to 15 days before vaccination. The source of these receptors is a man aged 45-60 years who received an inactivated influenza vaccine.

This chain uses TRBV19 with TRBJ2-2, with D perhaps matching TRBD2 (6 bases). V gave up 1 base and J gave up 1 base, with 16 bases separating them. This CDR3 is 18 amino acids long. The germline V gene has CDR1 LNHDA and CDR2 SQIVND (reference sequence). The CDR3 sequence: CASSIVPRRVENTGELFF. The CDR3 DNA follows: TGTGCCAGTAGTATAGTCCCGAGGAGGGTCGAGAACACCGGGGAGCTGTTTTTT.

V usage is TRBV20-1 and J usage is TRBJ2-2; 7 nucleotides agree with TRBD1. CDR1 and CDR2 (germline): DFQATT, SNEGSKA (reference sequence). Germline trimming cut 5 bases from V and 4 bases from J; bases unmatched to any gene: 4. The CDR3 runs to 13 residues. The CDR3 DNA follows: TGCAGTGCTTACGACAGGGCCACCGGGGAGCTGTTTTTT. Translation: CSAYDRATGELFF.

This clonotype has a handful of counts. This rearrangement joins TRBV27 to TRBJ2-7; D uncertain. V dropped 4 bases and J dropped 7 bases, with 11 bases sitting between them. The CDR3 loop spans 12 amino acids. Germline CDR1 MNHEY, CDR2 SMNVEV (reference sequence). CDR3 bases: TGTGCCAGCAGTTCCGTCCTAGGAGAGCAGTACTTC. Its translation: CASSSVLGEQYF.

This chain links TRBV10-3 with TRBJ2-2; 14 positions match TRBD2. J lost 0 bases, V lost 2 bases, and 2 bases had no gene match. Germline V lookup: CDR1 ENHRY, CDR2 SYGVKD. The CDR3 runs 18 residues. Here the CDR3 reads CAISEGLAGGTNTGELFF. CDR3 DNA: TGTGCCATCAGTGAGGGACTAGCGGGAGGAACGAACACCGGGGAGCTGTTTTTT.

V gene TRBV12-3 or TRBV12-4 combines with J gene TRBJ1-1; 7 bases are shared with TRBD1. This CDR3 has 14 amino acids. V lost 5 bases to trimming and J lost 6 bases; unmatched junction nucleotides: 9. The CDR3 DNA follows: TGTGCCAGCAGTCACAACAGGGGAATCGCTGAAGCTTTCTTT. The encoded protein is CASSHNRGIAEAFF.

The CDR3 nucleotides are TGCGCCAGCAGTGAAGTCCATCTGACGGATACGCAGTATTTT. Protein sequence: CASSEVHLTDTQYF. The chain employs TRBV10-2 and TRBJ2-3; D not resolved. Germline-derived CDR1 and CDR2 are WSHSY and SAAADI. Deletions cut 3 bases from V and 6 bases from J, with 13 bases between. There are 14 residues in the CDR3.

The rearrangement links TRBV28 to TRBJ2-5; TRBD2 might be the D (5 bases). Germline CDR1 and CDR2: MDHEN and SYDVKM. Trimming removed 2 bases at V and 2 bases at J, with 18 bases between. The CDR3 length is 17 residues. The CDR3 DNA sequence: TGTGCCAGCAGTTTAAGTCCTTGGCTAGCAGATCAAGAGACCCAGTACTTC. Translating it yields CASSLSPWLADQETQYF. Full variable domain (outside the CDR3, taken from reference TRBV28 and TRBJ2-5): DVKVTQSSRYLVKRTGEKVFLECVQDMDHENMFWYRQDPGLGLRLIYFSYDVKMKEKGDIPEGYSVSREKKERFSLILESASTNQTSMYLCASSLSPWLADQETQYFGPGTRLLVL.

The rearrangement links TRBV20-1 to TRBJ1-1; TRBD1 agrees at 8 bases. The CDR3 loop spans 15 amino acids. Germline CDR1 reads DFQATT; CDR2 reads SNEGSKA (reference sequence). J was trimmed by 4 bases and V by 0 bases; bases with no gene match: 7. The CDR3 DNA reads as TGCAGTGCTAGAGATATTCAGGGGGCGAGCACTGAAGCTTTCTTT. Amino acid sequence: CSARDIQGASTEAFF.

The J gene is TRBJ2-1, the V gene TRBV11-2; TRBD2 matches 11 bases. The CDR3 spans 15 residues. Germline loops: CDR1 SGHAT, CDR2 FQNNGV. V was pared by 5 bases and J by 13 bases, with 13 bases of the junction left unmatched. CDR3: CASSPQTASGRSQFF. The CDR3 bases are TGTGCCAGCAGCCCCCAAACCGCTAGCGGGAGGAGCCAGTTCTTC.

The sample holds a few counts of this clonotype. The chain is built from TRBV6-1 and TRBJ2-2; D is unclear. Between the trimmed V and J ends, which lost 6 bases and 4 bases, there was a span of 12 bases. CDR3 length equals 14 residues. Germline-derived CDR1 and CDR2 are MNHNS and SASEGT. The CDR3 is CASRRLALTGELFF. CDR3 sequence (DNA): TGTGCCAGCAGGAGGCTGGCCCTCACCGGGGAGCTGTTTTTT.

V is TRBV27 and J is TRBJ2-1; 11 nucleotides match TRBD1. The CDR3 runs to 15 residues. Trimming cost V 6 bases and J 7 bases; bases outside gene matches: 8. Germline lookup yields CDR1 MNHEY and CDR2 SMNVEV (reference sequence). The CDR3 coding sequence is TGTGCCAGCAGGATCCTTGGACAGGGGGCTAATGAGCAGTTCTTC. Encoded protein: CASRILGQGANEQFF.

V is TRBV7-9 and J is TRBJ1-5; D gene ambiguous. Per germline, CDR1 SEHNR and CDR2 FQNEAQ (reference sequence). V was clipped by 1 base and J by 1 base, with 8 bases between them. CDR3 length: 15 amino acids. The CDR3 coding sequence is TGTGCCAGCAGCTTAGGGGCAGCAAGCAATCAGCCCCAGCATTTT. It is translated as CASSLGAASNQPQHF.